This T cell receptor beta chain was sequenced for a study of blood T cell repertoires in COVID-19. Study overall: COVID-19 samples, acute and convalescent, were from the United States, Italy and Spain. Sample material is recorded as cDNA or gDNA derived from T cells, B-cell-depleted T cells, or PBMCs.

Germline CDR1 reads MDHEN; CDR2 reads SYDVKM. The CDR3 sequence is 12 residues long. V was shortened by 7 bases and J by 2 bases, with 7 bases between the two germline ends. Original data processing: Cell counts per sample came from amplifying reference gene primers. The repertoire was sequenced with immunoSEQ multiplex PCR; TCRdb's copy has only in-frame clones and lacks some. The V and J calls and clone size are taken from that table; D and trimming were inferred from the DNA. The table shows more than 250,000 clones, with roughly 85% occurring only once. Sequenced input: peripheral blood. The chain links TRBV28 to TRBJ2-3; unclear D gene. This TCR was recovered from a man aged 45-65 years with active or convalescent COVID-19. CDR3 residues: CASTPNTDTQYF. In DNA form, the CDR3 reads TGTGCCAGCACCCCTAACACAGATACGCAGTATTTT.